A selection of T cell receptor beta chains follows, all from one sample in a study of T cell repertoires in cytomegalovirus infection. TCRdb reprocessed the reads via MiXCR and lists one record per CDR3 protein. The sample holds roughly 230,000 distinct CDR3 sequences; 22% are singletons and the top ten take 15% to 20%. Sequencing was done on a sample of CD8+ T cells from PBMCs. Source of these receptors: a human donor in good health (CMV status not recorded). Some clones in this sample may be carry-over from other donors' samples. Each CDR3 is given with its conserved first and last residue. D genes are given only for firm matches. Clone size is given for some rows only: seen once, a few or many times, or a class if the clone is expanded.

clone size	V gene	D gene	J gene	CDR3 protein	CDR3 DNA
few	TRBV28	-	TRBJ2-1	CASSHRGPRSGEQFF	TGTGCCAGCAGTCACCGGGGCCCGAGGTCGGGTGAGCAGTTCTTC
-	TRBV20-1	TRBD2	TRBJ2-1	CSASGGPTYNEQFF	TGCAGTGCGAGCGGGGGACCCACCTACAATGAGCAGTTCTTC
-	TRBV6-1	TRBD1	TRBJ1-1	CASSPDRGFPEAFF	TGTGCCAGCAGTCCCGACAGGGGATTCCCTGAAGCTTTCTTT
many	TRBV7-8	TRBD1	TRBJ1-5	CASSSLLTGRNQPQHF	TGTGCCAGCAGCTCCCTTCTGACAGGGCGGAATCAGCCCCAGCATTTT
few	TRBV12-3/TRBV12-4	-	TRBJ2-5	CASRSLAQETQYF	TGTGCCAGCAGAAGTCTAGCCCAAGAGACCCAGTACTTC
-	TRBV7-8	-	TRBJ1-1	CASSPTGDGNTEAFF	TGTGCCAGCAGCCCAACCGGCGACGGGAACACTGAAGCTTTCTTT
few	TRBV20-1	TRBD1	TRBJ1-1	CSDRDSHTEAFF	TGCAGTGACCGGGACAGCCACACTGAAGCTTTCTTT
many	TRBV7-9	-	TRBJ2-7	CASSFDGSSYEQYF	TGTGCCAGCAGCTTTGACGGTAGCTCCTACGAGCAGTACTTC
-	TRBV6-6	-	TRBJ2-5	CAVAGQETQYF	TGTGCCGTGGCGGGGCAAGAGACCCAGTACTTC
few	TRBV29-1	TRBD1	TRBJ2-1	CSVEEVDRALNEQFF	TGCAGCGTTGAAGAAGTGGACAGGGCTCTCAATGAGCAGTTCTTC
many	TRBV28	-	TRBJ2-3	CASSWRLSDTQYF	TGTGCCAGCAGTTGGCGCCTCTCAGATACGCAGTATTTT
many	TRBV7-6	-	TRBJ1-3	CASSLNPSSGNTIYF	TGTGCCAGCAGCTTAAACCCGAGCTCTGGAAACACCATATATTTT
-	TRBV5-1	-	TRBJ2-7	CASRGQTDYEQYF	TGCGCCAGCAGAGGCCAAACCGACTACGAGCAGTACTTC
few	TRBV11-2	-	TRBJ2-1	CASSLGYGGGGLYNEQFF	TGTGCCAGCAGCTTAGGTTATGGGGGGGGGGGCCTCTACAATGAGCAGTTCTTC
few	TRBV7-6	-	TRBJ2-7	CASSPPGGPYEQYF	TGTGCCAGCTCCCCCCCGGGCGGACCCTACGAGCAGTACTTC
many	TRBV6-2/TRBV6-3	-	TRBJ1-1	CASCRTQGTLNTEAFF	TGTGCCAGCTGCCGAACTCAGGGGACGCTGAACACTGAAGCTTTCTTT
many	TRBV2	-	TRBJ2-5	CASSDSSETQYF	TGTGCCAGCAGTGACTCCTCCGAGACCCAGTACTTC
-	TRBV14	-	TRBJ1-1	CASSQRRSTEAFF	TGTGCCAGCAGCCAACGAAGGAGCACTGAAGCTTTCTTT
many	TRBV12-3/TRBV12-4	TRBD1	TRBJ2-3	CASNRGVTDTQYF	TGTGCCAGTAACAGGGGAGTTACAGATACGCAGTATTTT
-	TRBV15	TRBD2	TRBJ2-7	CATGGEGPDPYEQYF	TGTGCCACCGGGGGGGAGGGGCCCGATCCCTACGAGCAGTACTTC
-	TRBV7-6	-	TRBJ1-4	CASSREDEKLFF	TGTGCCAGCAGCCGGGAGGATGAAAAACTGTTTTTT
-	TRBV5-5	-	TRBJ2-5	CASSLGWGVQETQYF	TGTGCCAGCAGCTTGGGGTGGGGGGTCCAAGAGACCCAGTACTTC